These 5 T cell receptor beta chains were sequenced from one sample in a study of T cell clonality in common variable immunodeficiency. Clones were sequenced by immunoSEQ multiplex PCR, and TCRdb holds only the in-frame ones, with some missing. There are over 45,000 clones in the sample, none observed a single time. Sequencing was carried out using peripheral blood mononuclear cells. All receptors come from a person between 18 and 75 years old in good health.

This clone was picked up many times. Coverage ceases 3 residues before the CDR3 finishes, and the germline J gene fills in the end. V usage is TRBV6-2 or TRBV6-3 and J usage is TRBJ2-3; 7 nucleotides agree with TRBD1. The CDR3 totals 16 residues. Germline CDR1 reads MNHEY; CDR2 reads SVGEGT. The V and J ends lost 2 bases and 4 bases, in that order; junction bases with no gene match: 9. The sequenced CDR3 bases are TGTGCCAGCAGTTACACCACAGGGGAAGTGGCAGATACG. Translation: CASSYTTGEVADT. Given in full, the CDR3 is CASSYTTGEVADTQYF.

This clone has at least ten counts. The read terminates 3 residues before the CDR3 end, so the remaining end is supplied by the germline J gene. The chain is built from TRBV10-3 and TRBJ2-1; D perhaps matches TRBD2 (7 bases). This CDR3 spans 14 amino acids. V was pared by 9 bases and J by 3 bases, with 15 bases between. CDR1 and CDR2 from the germline V gene are ENHRY and SYGVKD. The chain's CDR3 is CAIKQGGSYNEQFF. Incomplete CDR3 DNA: TGTGCCATTAAACAGGGAGGGAGCTACAATGAG.

This clone was observed many times. Read data end 3 residues before the CDR3 end; the end is taken from the germline J gene. The rearrangement joins TRBV19 to TRBJ2-1; possibly TRBD2 for D (5 bases). Germline V gene lookup returns CDR1 LNHDA and CDR2 SQIVND (reference sequence). V gave up 7 bases and J gave up 7 bases, with 20 bases separating them. This CDR3 contains 15 residues. CDR3: CASNPPIASGNEQFF. Incomplete CDR3 DNA: TGTGCCAGTAATCCTCCTATTGCTTCGGGGAATGAG.

This clone was counted at least ten times. The read ends 3 residues before the CDR3 terminus; that terminus is restored from the germline J gene. V and J are TRBV18 and TRBJ1-1; 7 nucleotides align to TRBD1. Trimming cost V 2 bases and J 3 bases; bases outside gene matches: 3. The germline gives CDR1 KGHSH, CDR2 LQKENI. This CDR3 spans 14 amino acids. Incomplete CDR3 DNA: TGTGCCAGCTCACCAAGGGGGCAGGACACTGAA. This sequence encodes CASSPRGQDTE. The CDR3 in full is CASSPRGQDTEAFF.

This clone has just a few counts. The read ends 3 residues before the CDR3 terminus; that terminus is restored from the germline J gene. This chain uses TRBV30 with TRBJ1-1, with D perhaps matching TRBD1 (6 bases). The CDR3 consists of 13 residues. The V end was cut by 3 bases, the J end by 3 bases, with 11 bases between. CDR1 is GTSNPN, CDR2 SVGIG, per germline (reference sequence). CDR3 sequence reads: CAWRGRGHTEAFF. Incomplete CDR3 DNA: TGTGCCTGGAGGGGCAGGGGCCACACTGAA.